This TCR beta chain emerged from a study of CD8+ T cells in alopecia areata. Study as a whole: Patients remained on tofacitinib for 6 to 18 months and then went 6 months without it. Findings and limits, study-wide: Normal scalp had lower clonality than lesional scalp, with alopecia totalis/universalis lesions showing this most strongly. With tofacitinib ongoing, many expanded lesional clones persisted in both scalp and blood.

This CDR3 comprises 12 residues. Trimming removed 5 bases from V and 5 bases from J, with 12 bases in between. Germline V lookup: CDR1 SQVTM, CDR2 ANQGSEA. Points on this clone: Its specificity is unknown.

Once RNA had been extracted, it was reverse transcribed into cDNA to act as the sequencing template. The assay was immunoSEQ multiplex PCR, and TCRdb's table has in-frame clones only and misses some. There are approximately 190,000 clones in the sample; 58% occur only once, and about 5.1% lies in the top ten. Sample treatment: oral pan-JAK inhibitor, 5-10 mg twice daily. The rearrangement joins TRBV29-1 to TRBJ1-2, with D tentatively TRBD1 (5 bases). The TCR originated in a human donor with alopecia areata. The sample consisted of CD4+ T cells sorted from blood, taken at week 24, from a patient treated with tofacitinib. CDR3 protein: CSVLPGNYGYTF. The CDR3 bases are TGCAGCGTTTTACCAGGGAATTATGGCTACACCTTC. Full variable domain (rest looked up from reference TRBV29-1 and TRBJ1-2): SAVISQKPSRDICQRGTSLTIQCQVDSQVTMMFWYRQQPGQSLTLIATANQGSEATYESGFVIDKFPISRPNLTFSTLTVSNMSPEDSSIYLCSVLPGNYGYTFGSGTRLTVV.